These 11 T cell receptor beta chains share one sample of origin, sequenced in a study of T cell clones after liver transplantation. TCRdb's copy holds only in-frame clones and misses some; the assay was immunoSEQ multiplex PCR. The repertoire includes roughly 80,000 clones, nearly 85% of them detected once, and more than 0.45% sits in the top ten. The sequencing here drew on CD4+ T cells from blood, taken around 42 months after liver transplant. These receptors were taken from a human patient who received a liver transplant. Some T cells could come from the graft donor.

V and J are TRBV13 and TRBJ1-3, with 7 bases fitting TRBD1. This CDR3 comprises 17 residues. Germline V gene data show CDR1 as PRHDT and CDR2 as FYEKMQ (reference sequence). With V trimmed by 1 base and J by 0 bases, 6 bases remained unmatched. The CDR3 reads CASSLESGGFSGNTIYF. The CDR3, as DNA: TGTGCCAGCAGCTTAGAATCAGGGGGATTCTCTGGAAACACCATATATTTT.

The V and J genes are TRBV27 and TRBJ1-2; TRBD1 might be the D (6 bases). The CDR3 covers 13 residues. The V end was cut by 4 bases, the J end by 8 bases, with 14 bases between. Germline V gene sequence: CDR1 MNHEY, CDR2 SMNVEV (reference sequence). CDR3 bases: TGTGCCAGCAGTTCCACAGGGTGGAGGGGCTACACCTTC. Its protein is CASSSTGWRGYTF.

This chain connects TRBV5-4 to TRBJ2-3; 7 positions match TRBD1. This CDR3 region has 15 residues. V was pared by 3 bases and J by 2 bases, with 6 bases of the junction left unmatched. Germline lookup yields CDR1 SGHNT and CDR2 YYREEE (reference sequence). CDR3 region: CASSSRQGNTDTQYF. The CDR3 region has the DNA TGTGCCAGCAGCTCTCGACAGGGAAACACAGATACGCAGTATTTT.

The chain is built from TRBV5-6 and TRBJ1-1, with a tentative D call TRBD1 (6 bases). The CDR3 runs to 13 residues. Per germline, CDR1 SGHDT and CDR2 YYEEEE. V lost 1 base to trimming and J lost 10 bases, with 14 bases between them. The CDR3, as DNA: TGTGCCAGCAGCTTGACAGGGTCACTCCGAGCTTTCTTT. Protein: CASSLTGSLRAFF.

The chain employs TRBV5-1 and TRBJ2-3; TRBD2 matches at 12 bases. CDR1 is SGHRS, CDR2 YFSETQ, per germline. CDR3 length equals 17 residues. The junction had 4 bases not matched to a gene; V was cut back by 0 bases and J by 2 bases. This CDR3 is CASSLGLAGGVTDTQYF. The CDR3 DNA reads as TGCGCCAGCAGCTTGGGGCTAGCGGGAGGGGTCACAGATACGCAGTATTTT.

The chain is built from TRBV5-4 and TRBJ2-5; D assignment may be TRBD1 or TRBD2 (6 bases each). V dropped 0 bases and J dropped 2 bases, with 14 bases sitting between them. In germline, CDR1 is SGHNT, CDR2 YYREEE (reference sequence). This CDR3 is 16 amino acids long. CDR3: CASSLAGRGQQETQYF. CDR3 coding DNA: TGTGCCAGCAGCTTGGCCGGGCGGGGACAACAAGAGACCCAGTACTTC. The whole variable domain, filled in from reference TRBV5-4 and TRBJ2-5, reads ETGVTQSPTHLIKTRGQQVTLRCSSQSGHNTVSWYQQALGQGPQFIFQYYREEENGRGNFPPRFSGLQFPNYSSELNVNALELDDSALYLCASSLAGRGQQETQYFGPGTRLLVL.

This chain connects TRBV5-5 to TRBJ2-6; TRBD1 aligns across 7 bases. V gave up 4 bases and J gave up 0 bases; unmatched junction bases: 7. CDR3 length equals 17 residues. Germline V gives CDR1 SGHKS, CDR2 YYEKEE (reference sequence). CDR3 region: CASSPQGMFSGANVLTF. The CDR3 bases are TGTGCCAGCAGCCCACAGGGGATGTTCTCTGGGGCCAACGTCCTGACTTTC. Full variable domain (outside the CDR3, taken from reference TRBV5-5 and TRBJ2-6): DAGVTQSPTHLIKTRGQQVTLRCSPISGHKSVSWYQQVLGQGPQFIFQYYEKEERGRGNFPDRFSARQFPNYSSELNVNALLLGDSALYLCASSPQGMFSGANVLTFGAGSRLTVL.

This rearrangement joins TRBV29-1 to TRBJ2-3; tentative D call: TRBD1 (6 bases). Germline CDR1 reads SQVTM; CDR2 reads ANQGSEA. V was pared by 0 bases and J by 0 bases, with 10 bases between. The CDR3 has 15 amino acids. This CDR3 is CSVEELGQSTDTQYF. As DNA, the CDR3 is TGCAGCGTTGAAGAACTTGGACAGAGCACAGATACGCAGTATTTT.

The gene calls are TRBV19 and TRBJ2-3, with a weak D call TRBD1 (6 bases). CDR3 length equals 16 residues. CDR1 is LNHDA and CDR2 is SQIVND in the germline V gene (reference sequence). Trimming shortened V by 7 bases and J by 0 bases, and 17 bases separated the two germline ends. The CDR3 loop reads CASTHRGSPSTDTQYF. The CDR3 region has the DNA TGTGCCAGTACCCATAGGGGGTCCCCGAGCACAGATACGCAGTATTTT.

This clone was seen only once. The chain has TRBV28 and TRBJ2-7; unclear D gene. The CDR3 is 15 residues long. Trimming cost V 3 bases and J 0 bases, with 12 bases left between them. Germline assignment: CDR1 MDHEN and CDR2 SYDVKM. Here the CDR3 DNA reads TGTGCCAGCAGTTTCCAACCGGGCTCCTCCTACGAGCAGTACTTC. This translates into CASSFQPGSSYEQYF.

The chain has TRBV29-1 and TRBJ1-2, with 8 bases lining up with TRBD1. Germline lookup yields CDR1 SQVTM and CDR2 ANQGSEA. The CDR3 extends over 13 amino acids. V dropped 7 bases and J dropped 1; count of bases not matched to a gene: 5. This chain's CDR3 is CSARTGSNYGYTF. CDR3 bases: TGCAGCGCAAGGACAGGGAGTAACTATGGCTACACCTTC. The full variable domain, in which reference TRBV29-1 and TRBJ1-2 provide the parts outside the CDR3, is SAVISQKPSRDICQRGTSLTIQCQVDSQVTMMFWYRQQPGQSLTLIATANQGSEATYESGFVIDKFPISRPNLTFSTLTVSNMSPEDSSIYLCSARTGSNYGYTFGSGTRLTVV.